The 21 T cell receptor beta chains presented below share a single source sample, sequenced in a study of shared clonotypes between healthy human individuals. Assay: immunoSEQ multiplex PCR; the TCRdb copy retains only in-frame clones and omits some. This table has 1.4 million to 1.5 million clones, roughly 96% appearing once. Material for sequencing was naive CD4+ T cells sorted from blood. Subset specified: CD45RA+ positively selected. The receptors here all came from a man aged 30 to 45 in good health.

Note on this clone: The same CDR3 is also encoded by other DNA sequences in this sample. This rearrangement joins TRBV5-1 to TRBJ2-7; D possibly corresponds to TRBD1 (6 bases). CDR1 SGHRS and CDR2 YFSETQ come from the germline V gene. CDR3 length equals 15 residues. Trimming cost V 4 bases and J 1 base, with 15 bases left between them. CDR3 in amino acids: CASSPSGQPSYEQYF. As DNA, the CDR3 is TGCGCCAGCAGCCCGAGCGGACAGCCTTCCTACGAGCAGTACTTC.

V gene TRBV4-2 combines with J gene TRBJ1-1, with a tentative D call TRBD1 (5 bases). This CDR3 region has 16 residues. Trimming cost V 1 base and J 2 bases, with 14 bases left between them. Germline assignment: CDR1 LGHNA and CDR2 YNFKEQ. The CDR3 spells CASSQGHGGYNTEAFF. In nucleotides, the CDR3 is TGTGCCAGCAGCCAAGGACACGGGGGGTATAACACTGAAGCTTTCTTT.

The chain carries TRBV5-1 and TRBJ2-4; D is unresolved. V shed 0 bases and J shed 8 bases, with 12 bases lying between them. The CDR3 is 14 residues long. Per germline, CDR1 SGHRS and CDR2 YFSETQ. The CDR3 DNA reads as TGCGCCAGCAGCTTGGGAGGTCAGGCGGACATTCAGTACTTC. Its translation is CASSLGGQADIQYF. Looking up the rest from reference TRBV5-1 and TRBJ2-4 gives the full variable domain: KAGVTQTPRYLIKTRGQQVTLSCSPISGHRSVSWYQQTPGQGLQFLFEYFSETQRNKGNFPGRFSGRQFSNSRSEMNVSTLELGDSALYLCASSLGGQADIQYFGAGTRLSVL.

This clone occurred once. The chain recombines TRBV7-5 with TRBJ2-1; the table's D call TRBD2 went unverified against the DNA. TRBV7-5 is an annotated pseudogene. The CDR3 has 17 amino acids. The CDR3 bases are TGTGTCAGAAGCTCCAGTCTTGAGCTAGCGGGACGCAATGAGCAGTTCTTC. Its translation: CVRSSSLELAGRNEQFF.

CDR3 amino acids: CASSFDRDRQPQHF. The CDR3 DNA reads as TGTGCCAGCAGTTTCGACAGGGATAGACAGCCCCAGCATTTT. The J gene is TRBJ1-5, the V gene TRBV28, with 7 bases aligning to TRBD1. CDR3 size: 14 residues. V lost 3 bases to trimming and J lost 7 bases; unmatched junction nucleotides: 6. Germline values: CDR1 MDHEN, CDR2 SYDVKM.

The V call is TRBV9, the J call TRBJ2-2; D is possibly TRBD2 (5 bases). There are 15 residues in the CDR3. CDR1 and CDR2 (germline): SGDLS, YYNGEE. The V end lost 2 bases, the J end lost 0 bases, and 8 bases lay between the germline ends. The CDR3 reads CASSVGVANTGELFF. In DNA, the CDR3 is TGTGCCAGCAGCGTCGGGGTCGCGAACACCGGGGAGCTGTTTTTT.

The chain combines TRBV2 with TRBJ1-4; D uncertain. Looked up from germline, CDR1 is SNHLY and CDR2 is FYNNEI. Trimming left V 7 bases short and J 6 bases short, with 9 bases between. The CDR3 consists of 12 residues. This CDR3 is CASTELDEKLFF. The CDR3, as DNA: TGTGCCAGCACCGAATTAGATGAAAAACTGTTTTTT.

The V gene is TRBV18, the J gene TRBJ2-2; the D gene is possibly TRBD2 (5 bases). The V end was cut by 3 bases, the J end by 5 bases, with 10 bases between. Germline lookup yields CDR1 KGHSH and CDR2 LQKENI. The CDR3 runs 14 residues. As DNA, the CDR3 is TGTGCCAGCTCACCCGCCCAGCGGACCGGGGAGCTGTTTTTT. Protein: CASSPAQRTGELFF.

The chain recombines TRBV4-1 with TRBJ2-5; D unresolved. V was pared by 0 bases and J by 4 bases, with 9 bases between. Per the germline V gene, CDR1 is MGHRA and CDR2 is YSYEKL. This CDR3 is 14 amino acids long. The CDR3 loop is CASSQDLSGETQYF. CDR3 in DNA: TGCGCCAGCAGCCAAGATCTAAGTGGAGAGACCCAGTACTTC.

The chain combines TRBV28 with TRBJ2-7; D unresolved. CDR3 length: 14 residues. The germline V and J ends were trimmed by 6 bases and 6 bases, with 18 bases remaining between them. Germline lookup yields CDR1 MDHEN and CDR2 SYDVKM. CDR3 sequence (DNA): TGTGCCAGCAGCACCCTCCCTAGTAAGGCCGAGCAGTACTTC. Translated: CASSTLPSKAEQYF.

The chain links TRBV5-4 to TRBJ2-3, with 7 bases identical to TRBD2. This CDR3 has 17 residues. The V gene end was trimmed by 1 base and the J gene end by 1 base; junction bases not matched to a gene: 9. Germline-derived CDR1 and CDR2 are SGHNT and YYREEE (reference sequence). The CDR3: CASSLPRPGLGTDTQYF. The CDR3 DNA is TGTGCCAGCAGCTTGCCTAGGCCAGGACTAGGCACAGATACGCAGTATTTT.

The chain recombines TRBV5-1 with TRBJ2-1; tentative D call: TRBD1 (6 bases). Deletions cut 3 bases from V and 7 bases from J, with 26 bases between. The length of the CDR3 is 18 residues. The germline CDR1 and CDR2 sequences are SGHRS and YFSETQ. CDR3 bases: TGCGCCAGCAGCTCGCACGTAACAGGGTTACCGAGGGGAAATGAGCAGTTCTTC. Residues: CASSSHVTGLPRGNEQFF.

This chain connects TRBV18 to TRBJ1-2; weak D call: TRBD1 (6 bases). Germline V lookup: CDR1 KGHSH, CDR2 LQKENI. This CDR3 has 14 residues. The ends were cut back, 5 bases at V and 5 bases at J, with 15 bases in the middle. CDR3 protein: CASSDRTETYGYTF. Written as DNA, the CDR3 is TGTGCCAGCTCAGACCGGACAGAAACGTATGGCTACACCTTC.

The chain has TRBV7-9 and TRBJ2-5; possible D gene TRBD2, 6 bases. The V end was cut by 0 bases, the J end by 2 bases, with 13 bases between. Germline V lookup: CDR1 SEHNR, CDR2 FQNEAQ (reference sequence). This CDR3 is 16 amino acids long. The CDR3 coding sequence is TGTGCCAGCAGCTTAGCTTTGCGGGATCTACAAGAGACCCAGTACTTC. This codes for CASSLALRDLQETQYF.

The chain employs TRBV4-1 and TRBJ2-7; tentatively, D is TRBD1 (5 bases). The CDR3 covers 14 residues. Germline CDR1 is MGHRA and CDR2 is YSYEKL. V lost 4 bases, J lost 0 bases, and 10 bases lay in between. The CDR3 region has the DNA TGCGCCAGCAGCCGACAGTCCAACTCCTACGAGCAGTACTTC. Translating it yields CASSRQSNSYEQYF.

This chain links TRBV10-2 with TRBJ2-7; D not resolved. V lost 6 bases and J lost 1, with 7 bases in between. The CDR3 is made up of 12 amino acids. Germline values: CDR1 WSHSY, CDR2 SAAADI. The CDR3 DNA reads TGCGCCAGCAGAGGGTTGTCCTACGAGCAGTACTTC. It translates to CASRGLSYEQYF.

The V and J genes are TRBV11-2 and TRBJ2-7, with TRBD1 matching 7 bases. Trimming removed 4 bases from V and 2 bases from J; junction bases left unmatched: 8. The CDR3 spans 15 residues. Germline-derived CDR1 and CDR2 are SGHAT and FQNNGV. As DNA, the CDR3 is TGTGCCAGCAGCTCCATCCGGGACAGCCCCTACGAGCAGTACTTC. Translation gives CASSSIRDSPYEQYF.

The V gene is TRBV6-5, the J gene TRBJ2-2, with D unclear. Trimming removed 5 bases from V and 4 bases from J, with 11 bases in between. Per the germline V gene, CDR1 is MNHEY and CDR2 is SVGAGI. This CDR3 region has 14 residues. CDR3 sequence reads: CASSPRWVTGELFF. The DNA for the CDR3 is TGTGCCAGCAGTCCACGATGGGTCACCGGGGAGCTGTTTTTT.

The chain links TRBV19 to TRBJ2-3; D possibly corresponds to TRBD2 (7 bases). Germline V gene data show CDR1 as LNHDA and CDR2 as SQIVND (reference sequence). V was shortened by 5 bases and J by 3 bases, with 15 bases between the two germline ends. The CDR3 extends over 15 amino acids. The CDR3 coding sequence is TGTGCCAGTAGTCCCGGGGGGCTGGGGACAGATACGCAGTATTTT. This gives the protein CASSPGGLGTDTQYF.

This clone was seen just once. The CDR3 region has the DNA TGTGCCAGCAGCCCCAGACAGGGGCGGGCCACCGGGGAGCTGTTTTTT. It is translated as CASSPRQGRATGELFF. The V call is TRBV13, the J call TRBJ2-2; 8 bases are shared with TRBD1. This CDR3 has 16 amino acids. V lost 5 bases to trimming and J lost 4 bases; unmatched junction nucleotides: 9. CDR1 is PRHDT, CDR2 FYEKMQ, per germline (reference sequence).

Comments on this clone: At the DNA level, this CDR3 is encoded by other sequences in the same sample as well. This chain links TRBV2 with TRBJ2-1; D unresolved. The CDR3 extends over 15 amino acids. Germline lookup yields CDR1 SNHLY and CDR2 FYNNEI. V was clipped by 3 bases and J by 0 bases, with 9 bases between them. CDR3 amino acids: CASSDSGSSYNEQFF. DNA of the CDR3: TGTGCCAGCAGTGATAGTGGAAGCTCCTACAATGAGCAGTTCTTC.